A single sample is the source of the 12 T cell receptor beta chains below, sequenced in a study of blood T cells in healthy people across ages. Primers used in a second PCR of roughly 6 to 11 cycles were a sample-barcoded 5' primer and a J-beta primer mix. A single record per CDR3 protein comes from TCRdb applying MiXCR to the 5' RACE reads. This sample has about 680,000 distinct CDR3 sequences, with approximately 50% found just once. Sequenced material: blood. All receptors come from a woman aged 60-75 years in good health.

The rearrangement uses TRBV5-1 and TRBJ1-1; D uncertain. Trimming took 0 bases from V and 6 from J, leaving 9 bases between them. The germline V gene encodes CDR1 SGHRS and CDR2 YFSETQ. There are 13 residues in the CDR3. The CDR3 region has the DNA TGCGCCAGCAGCTTGGATTTGTTTCCTGAAGCTTTCTTT. This gives the protein CASSLDLFPEAFF.

Notes on this clonotype: At one end, the junction sequence differs from germline, possibly due to a read error. The chain employs TRBV7-2 and TRBJ1-2, with D uncertain. The CDR3 spans 15 residues. Looked up from germline, CDR1 is SGHTA and CDR2 is FQGNSA. In DNA, the CDR3 is TGTGCCAGCAGCCTAGCGAACGGGGTGGACTATGGCTACACCTTC. Its protein product is CASSLANGVDYGYTF.

There are a few counts of this clonotype. The chain links TRBV7-2 to TRBJ2-7, with 11 bases aligning to TRBD1. The trim removed 5 bases at V and 5 bases at J, leaving 5 bases unmatched. The CDR3 totals 14 residues. Germline V gives CDR1 SGHTA, CDR2 FQGNSA. This CDR3 is CASSADRGRHEQYF. CDR3 DNA: TGTGCCAGCAGCGCGGACAGGGGGCGCCACGAGCAGTACTTC.

CDR3 loop: CASSLGAPTYNEQYF. In nucleotides, the CDR3 is TGCGCCAGCAGCTTAGGCGCTCCGACCTACAATGAGCAGTACTTC. The chain combines TRBV5-1 with TRBJ2-1; D remains ambiguous. The end of the DNA aligns better with TRBJ2-7, so the J call may be wrong. The CDR3 runs 15 residues. The germline V gene has CDR1 SGHRS and CDR2 YFSETQ.

As regards this clonotype: An end of the junction does not agree with germline; a read error may underlie this. The chain is built from TRBV7-3 and TRBJ2-3; no clear D gene. The germline V gene encodes CDR1 SGHTA and CDR2 FQGTGA. The CDR3 sequence is 14 residues long. The CDR3 sequence is CASSLRLGTDMQYF. The CDR3 DNA follows: TGTGCCAGCAGCTTACGCCTAGGCACAGATATGCAGTATTTT.

This clonotype was observed a handful of times. The chain joins TRBV20-1 to TRBJ2-4; 9 nucleotides agree with TRBD2. The J segment lost 8 bases and the V segment lost 5 bases, leaving 13 bases of the junction unmatched. Germline CDR1 and CDR2: DFQATT and SNEGSKA (reference sequence). The CDR3 contains 15 residues. CDR3 sequence: CSAGAFGTSIDIQYF. The CDR3 bases are TGCAGTGCTGGGGCCTTTGGGACTAGCATTGACATTCAGTACTTC.

V is TRBV4-2 and J is TRBJ2-2; TRBD1 matches at 9 bases. V shed 6 bases and J 7 bases; nucleotides not matched to a gene: 9. Germline CDR1 LGHNA, CDR2 YNFKEQ. This CDR3 region has 15 residues. CDR3 coding DNA: TGTGCCAGCAGGGGTGGGGACAGGGTCGTCGGGGAGCTGTTTTTT. Translation gives CASRGGDRVVGELFF.

The count of this clonotype is one. The chain recombines TRBV5-1 with TRBJ1-4; 7 nucleotides line up with TRBD1. Germline values: CDR1 SGHRS, CDR2 YFSETQ. The V and J ends lost 4 bases and 3 bases, in that order; junction bases with no gene match: 6. This CDR3 is built from 15 residues. CDR3 DNA sequence: TGCGCCAGCAGCCGGAATACAGGGGCTAATGAAAAACTGTTTTTT. Amino acid sequence: CASSRNTGANEKLFF.

The V call is TRBV6-6, the J call TRBJ1-1; no definite D call. Germline lookup yields CDR1 MNHNY and CDR2 SVGAGI (reference sequence). Trimming shortened V by 5 bases and J by 1 base, and 8 bases separated the two germline ends. The CDR3 is 13 residues long. CDR3 in amino acids: CASSKLPNTEAFF. The CDR3 DNA reads as TGTGCCAGCAGTAAACTACCGAACACTGAAGCTTTCTTT.

The chain has TRBV7-9 and TRBJ2-6, with D perhaps given as TRBD1 or TRBD2 (6 bases each). V was shortened by 5 bases and J by 2 bases, with 13 bases between the two germline ends. The CDR3 loop spans 16 amino acids. Germline lookup yields CDR1 SEHNR and CDR2 FQNEAQ (reference sequence). CDR3 coding DNA: TGTGCCAGCAGCGGGTACAGGGAGGCTGGGGCCAACGTCCTGACTTTC. Protein sequence: CASSGYREAGANVLTF.

The genes are TRBV20-1 and TRBJ2-7; 11 bases agree with TRBD2. CDR1 DFQATT and CDR2 SNEGSKA come from the germline V gene (reference sequence). The CDR3 loop spans 17 amino acids. The J segment lost 2 bases and the V segment lost 3 bases, leaving 12 bases of the junction unmatched. This CDR3 reads CSARDPKLAGETYEQYF. The DNA for the CDR3 is TGCAGTGCTAGGGACCCCAAACTAGCGGGGGAAACCTACGAGCAGTACTTC.

This clonotype was seen at least ten times. The genes are TRBV7-3 and TRBJ2-2; perhaps TRBD2 as D (6 bases). Trimming took 8 bases from V and 3 from J, leaving 13 bases between them. The germline V gene has CDR1 SGHTA and CDR2 FQGTGA. This CDR3 is built from 14 residues. The CDR3 here is CASSRGGDTGELFF. The CDR3 DNA sequence: TGTGCCAGCTCTAGGGGCGGGGACACCGGGGAGCTGTTTTTT.